A single sample is the source of the 9 T cell receptor beta chains below, sequenced in a study of Ad26.COV2.S vaccination and SARS-CoV-2 variants (TCRdb year 2021). The treatment or condition label for this specimen denotes: 15 to 20 received Ad26.COV2.S at low or high dose, single or two shots; 5 received placebo; per-sample allocation not given. Repertoires of vaccine and placebo recipients were sequenced from samples collected on day 63 after the first injection. Preparation of the library involved the immunoSEQ multiplex PCR assay. TCRdb holds this immuneACCESS table with in-frame rearrangements only. Some clones are missing; in checked studies, unresolved V genes explain under half, and the rest has no known cause. This sample gives 350,000 to 450,000 clones in total; 80% to 95% of them show up just once. About 1.7% of the sample is held by the ten biggest clonotypes. This specimen was peripheral blood, taken in a trial of Ad26.COV2.S vaccine versus placebo. The source of these receptors is a person aged 18-65 years who received the Ad26.COV2.S COVID-19 vaccine or a placebo.

This clone was counted once. This rearrangement joins TRBV27 to TRBJ2-1, with 10 bases fitting TRBD2. The V and J ends lost 8 bases and 1 base, in that order; junction bases with no gene match: 5. CDR1 and CDR2 from the germline V gene are MNHEY and SMNVEV (reference sequence). The CDR3 spans 15 residues. CDR3 loop: CASGSSGGSYNEQFF. The DNA of the CDR3 is TGTGCCAGCGGCTCTAGCGGGGGTTCCTACAATGAGCAGTTCTTC.

The rearrangement links TRBV7-2 to TRBJ2-5, with D perhaps matching TRBD1 (9 bases). The CDR3 has 15 amino acids. Per germline, CDR1 SGHTA and CDR2 FQGNSA. Trimming removed 5 bases from V and 3 bases from J, with 16 bases in between. The CDR3 DNA is TGTGCCAGCAGCCCGGGGGGGACAGGGAAAGAGACCCAGTACTTC. This encodes CASSPGGTGKETQYF. The variable domain in full, with the rest retrieved from reference TRBV7-2 and TRBJ2-5, is GAGVSQSPSNKVTEKGKDVELRCDPISGHTALYWYRQSLGQGLEFLIYFQGNSAPDKSGLPSDRFSAERTGGSVSTLTIQRTQQEDSAVYLCASSPGGTGKETQYFGPGTRLLVL.

The chain carries TRBV6-5 and TRBJ2-3, with TRBD2 matching 9 bases. The CDR3 has 15 residues. V trimming: 8 bases; J trimming: 2 bases; junction bases outside the gene matches: 8. Germline CDR1 is MNHEY and CDR2 is SVGAGI. CDR3 coding DNA: TGTGCCAGCGCCAGCCTAGCGGGGAACACAGATACGCAGTATTTT. Amino acid sequence: CASASLAGNTDTQYF.

The chain recombines TRBV28 with TRBJ2-5; D is uncertain. This CDR3 has 14 residues. CDR1 and CDR2 (germline): MDHEN, SYDVKM. V was clipped by 4 bases and J by 2 bases, with 11 bases between them. The CDR3 DNA reads TGTGCCAGCAGTTCCCCCCGTACTCAAGAGACCCAGTACTTC. Translated: CASSSPRTQETQYF.

The chain carries TRBV11-2 and TRBJ2-1; 9 nucleotides match TRBD1. Germline CDR1 and CDR2: SGHAT and FQNNGV. This CDR3 is 13 amino acids long. Losses at the gene ends were 11 bases for V and 9 bases for J; bases not matched to a gene: 11. In DNA form, the CDR3 reads TGTGCCGGCGGGGACAGGGCGGGCAGTGAGCAGTTCTTC. It specifies CAGGDRAGSEQFF.

This chain connects TRBV6-2 or TRBV6-3 to TRBJ2-3; 8 nucleotides align to TRBD2. This CDR3 contains 18 residues. CDR1 and CDR2 (germline): MNHEY, SVGEGT. After removal of 0 bases from V and 1 base from J, the junction contained 9 bases not matched to a gene. This CDR3 reads CASSYSFRGGMGTDTQYF. The DNA of the CDR3 is TGTGCCAGCAGTTACTCGTTCCGCGGGGGGATGGGCACAGATACGCAGTATTTT.

Remarks on this clone: Relative to the germline gene, one junction end is altered; a read error may explain this. The gene calls are TRBV6-5 and TRBJ2-1, with D uncertain. The CDR3 totals 13 residues. CDR1 and CDR2 from the germline V gene are MNHEY and SVGAGI. CDR3 residues: CASSYSVVMSQIF. DNA for the CDR3: TGTGCCAGCAGTTACTCGGTGGTTATGAGTCAGATCTTC.

This rearrangement joins TRBV25-1 to TRBJ1-4, with D possibly being TRBD1 (6 bases). The length of the CDR3 is 14 residues. V lost 4 bases, J lost 4 bases, and 10 bases lay in between. Germline lookup yields CDR1 MGHDK and CDR2 SYGVNS. Written as DNA, the CDR3 is TGTGCCAGCAGTGGGGACATGGGTAATGAAAAACTGTTTTTT. The encoded protein is CASSGDMGNEKLFF.

The chain couples TRBV5-1 to TRBJ2-3; D is perhaps TRBD2 (7 bases). V was shortened by 0 bases and J by 6 bases, with 11 bases between the two germline ends. This CDR3 region has 14 residues. Per the germline V gene, CDR1 is SGHRS and CDR2 is YFSETQ. The CDR3 bases are TGCGCCAGCAGCTTGGTGGGGGGGCCCGATACGCAGTATTTT. It specifies CASSLVGGPDTQYF.